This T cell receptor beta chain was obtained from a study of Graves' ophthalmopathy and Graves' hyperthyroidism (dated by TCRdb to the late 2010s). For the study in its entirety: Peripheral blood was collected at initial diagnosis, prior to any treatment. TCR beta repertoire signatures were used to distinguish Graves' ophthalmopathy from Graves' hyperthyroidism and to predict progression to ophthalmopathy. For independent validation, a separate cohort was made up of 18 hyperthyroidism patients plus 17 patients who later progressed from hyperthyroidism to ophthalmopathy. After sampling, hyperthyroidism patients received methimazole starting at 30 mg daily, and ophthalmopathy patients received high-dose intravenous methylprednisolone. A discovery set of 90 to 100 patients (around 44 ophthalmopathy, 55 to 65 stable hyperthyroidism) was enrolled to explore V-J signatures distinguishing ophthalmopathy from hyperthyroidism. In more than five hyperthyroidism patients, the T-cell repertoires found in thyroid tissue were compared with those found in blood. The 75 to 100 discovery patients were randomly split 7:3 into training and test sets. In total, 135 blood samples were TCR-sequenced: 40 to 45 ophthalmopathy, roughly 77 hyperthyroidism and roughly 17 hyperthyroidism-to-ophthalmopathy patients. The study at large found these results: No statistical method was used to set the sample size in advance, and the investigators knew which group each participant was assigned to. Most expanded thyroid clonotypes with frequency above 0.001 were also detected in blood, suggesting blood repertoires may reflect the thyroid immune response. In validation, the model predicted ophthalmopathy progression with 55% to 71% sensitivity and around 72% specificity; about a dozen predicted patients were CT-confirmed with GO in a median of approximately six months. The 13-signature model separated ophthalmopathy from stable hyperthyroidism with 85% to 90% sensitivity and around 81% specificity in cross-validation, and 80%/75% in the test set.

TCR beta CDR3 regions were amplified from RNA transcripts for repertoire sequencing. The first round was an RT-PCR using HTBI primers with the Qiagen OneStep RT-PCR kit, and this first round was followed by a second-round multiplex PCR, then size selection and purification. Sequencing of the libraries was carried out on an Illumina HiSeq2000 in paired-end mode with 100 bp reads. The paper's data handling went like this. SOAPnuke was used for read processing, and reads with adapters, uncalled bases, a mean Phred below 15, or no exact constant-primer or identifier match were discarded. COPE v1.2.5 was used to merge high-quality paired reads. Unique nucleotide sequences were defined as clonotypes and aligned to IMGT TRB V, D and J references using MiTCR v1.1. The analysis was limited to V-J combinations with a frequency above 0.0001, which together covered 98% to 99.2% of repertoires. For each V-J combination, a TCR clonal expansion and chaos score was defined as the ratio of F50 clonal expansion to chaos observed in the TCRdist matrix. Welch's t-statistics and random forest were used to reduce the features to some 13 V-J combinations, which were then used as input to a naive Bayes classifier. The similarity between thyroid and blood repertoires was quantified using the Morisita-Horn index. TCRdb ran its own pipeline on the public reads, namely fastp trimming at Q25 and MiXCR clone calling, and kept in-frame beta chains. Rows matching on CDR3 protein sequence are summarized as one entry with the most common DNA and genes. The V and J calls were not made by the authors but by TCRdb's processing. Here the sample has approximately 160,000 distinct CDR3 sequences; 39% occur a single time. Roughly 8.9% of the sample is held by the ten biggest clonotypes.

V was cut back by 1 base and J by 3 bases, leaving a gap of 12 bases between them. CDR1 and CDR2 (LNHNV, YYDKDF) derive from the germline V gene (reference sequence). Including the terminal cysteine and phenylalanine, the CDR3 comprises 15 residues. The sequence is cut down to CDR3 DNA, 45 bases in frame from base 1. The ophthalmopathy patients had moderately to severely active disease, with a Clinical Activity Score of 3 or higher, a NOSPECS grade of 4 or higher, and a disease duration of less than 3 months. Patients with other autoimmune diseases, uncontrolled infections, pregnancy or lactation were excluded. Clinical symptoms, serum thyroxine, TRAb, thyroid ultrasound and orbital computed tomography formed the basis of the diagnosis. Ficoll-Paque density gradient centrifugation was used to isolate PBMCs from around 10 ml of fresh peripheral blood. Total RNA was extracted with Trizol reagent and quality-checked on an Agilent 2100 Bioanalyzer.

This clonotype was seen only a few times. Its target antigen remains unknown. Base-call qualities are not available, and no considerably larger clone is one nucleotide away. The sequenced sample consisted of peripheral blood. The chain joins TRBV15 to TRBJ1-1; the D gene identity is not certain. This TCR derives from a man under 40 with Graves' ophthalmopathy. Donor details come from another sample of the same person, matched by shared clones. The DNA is TGTGCCACCAGCAGAGCCCCGGGTACGGACACTGAAGCTTTCTTT. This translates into CATSRAPGTDTEAFF.